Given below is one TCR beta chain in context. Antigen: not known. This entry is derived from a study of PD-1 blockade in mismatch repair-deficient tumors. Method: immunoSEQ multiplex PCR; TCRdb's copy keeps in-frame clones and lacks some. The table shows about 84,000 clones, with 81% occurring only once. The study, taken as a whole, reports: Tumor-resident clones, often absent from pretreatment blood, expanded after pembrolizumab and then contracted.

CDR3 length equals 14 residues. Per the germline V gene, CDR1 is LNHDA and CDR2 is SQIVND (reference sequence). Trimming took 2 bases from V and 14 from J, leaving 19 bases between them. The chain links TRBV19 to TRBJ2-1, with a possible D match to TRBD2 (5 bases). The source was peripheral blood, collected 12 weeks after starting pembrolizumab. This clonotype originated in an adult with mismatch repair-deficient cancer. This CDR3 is CASSISAAGVEKFF. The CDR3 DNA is TGTGCCAGTAGTATAAGTGCCGCGGGCGTGGAGAAGTTCTTC.